Listed below are T cell receptor beta chains from one sample, sequenced in a study of graft-versus-host responses after intestinal transplantation. The table came from immunoSEQ multiplex PCR; TCRdb's copy has only in-frame clones and leaves some out. This table holds tens of thousands of clones, 85% to 95% found once. Antigen specificity for these receptors is unknown. The source was unstimulated CD8+ T cells sorted from spleen or lymph node cells, collected before intestinal transplant. These receptors were taken from a human donor who received an intestinal transplant. Both conserved end residues are part of each CDR3. D genes are given only for firm matches. Clone size is given for some rows only: seen once, a few or many times, or a class if the clone is expanded.

d_gene: TRBD1
abundance: .
j_gene: TRBJ2-1
v_gene: TRBV27
CDR3aa: CASSSPGQGVDEQFF
CDR3nt: TGTGCCAGCAGTTCACCGGGACAGGGGGTCGATGAGCAGTTCTTC

d_gene: .
abundance: .
j_gene: TRBJ1-4
v_gene: TRBV15
CDR3aa: CATSSKGGGGGEKLFF
CDR3nt: TGTGCCACCAGCAGTAAAGGGGGGGGCGGAGGTGAAAAACTGTTTTTT

d_gene: .
abundance: .
j_gene: TRBJ1-2
v_gene: TRBV5-1
CDR3aa: CASSWGPINYGYTF
CDR3nt: TGCGCCAGCAGCTGGGGACCGATTAACTATGGCTACACCTTC

d_gene: TRBD1
abundance: .
j_gene: TRBJ1-2
v_gene: TRBV10-3
CDR3aa: CAISELDERQGYGYTF
CDR3nt: TGTGCCATCAGTGAGTTGGATGAACGACAGGGCTATGGCTACACCTTC

d_gene: .
abundance: .
j_gene: TRBJ2-3
v_gene: TRBV27
CDR3aa: CASSLGDTQYF
CDR3nt: TGTGCCAGCAGTTTAGGGGATACGCAGTATTTT

d_gene: .
abundance: .
j_gene: TRBJ1-1
v_gene: TRBV25-1
CDR3aa: CASQKSVTEAFF
CDR3nt: TGTGCCAGCCAGAAGAGCGTCACTGAAGCTTTCTTT

d_gene: .
abundance: .
j_gene: TRBJ2-2
v_gene: TRBV11-2
CDR3aa: CASTRTAANTGELFF
CDR3nt: TGTGCCAGCACCCGGACTGCAGCTAACACCGGGGAGCTGTTTTTT

d_gene: TRBD2
abundance: .
j_gene: TRBJ2-5
v_gene: TRBV7-3
CDR3aa: CASSQIAGGGGETQYF
CDR3nt: TGTGCCAGCAGCCAGATAGCGGGTGGGGGAGGAGAGACCCAGTACTTC

d_gene: TRBD1
abundance: .
j_gene: TRBJ1-5
v_gene: TRBV15
CDR3aa: CATSITGGGQPQHF
CDR3nt: TGTGCCACCAGCATAACAGGGGGCGGTCAGCCCCAGCATTTT

d_gene: .
abundance: .
j_gene: TRBJ1-2
v_gene: TRBV6-6
CDR3aa: CASSYSETGGYTF
CDR3nt: TGTGCCAGCAGTTACTCCGAGACAGGCGGCTACACCTTC

d_gene: .
abundance: .
j_gene: TRBJ1-2
v_gene: TRBV7-6
CDR3aa: CASSTRPGTNYGYTF
CDR3nt: TGTGCCAGCAGCACGAGACCCGGGACGAACTATGGCTACACCTTC

d_gene: .
abundance: .
j_gene: TRBJ1-1
v_gene: TRBV6-6
CDR3aa: CASSSGREAFF
CDR3nt: TGTGCCAGCAGTTCCGGACGGGAAGCTTTCTTT

d_gene: TRBD1
abundance: .
j_gene: TRBJ2-1
v_gene: TRBV27
CDR3aa: CASSLEGGTGSYNEQFF
CDR3nt: TGTGCCAGCAGTTTGGAAGGGGGGACAGGGTCCTACAATGAGCAGTTCTTC

d_gene: .
abundance: .
j_gene: TRBJ2-7
v_gene: TRBV2
CDR3aa: CASSEPRGPSYEQYF
CDR3nt: TGTGCCAGCAGTGAACCCCGGGGACCTTCCTACGAGCAGTACTTC

d_gene: .
abundance: .
j_gene: TRBJ2-7
v_gene: TRBV7-9
CDR3aa: CASSFTGTSYEQYF
CDR3nt: TGTGCCAGCAGCTTTACAGGAACCTCCTACGAGCAGTACTTC

d_gene: .
abundance: .
j_gene: TRBJ1-4
v_gene: TRBV7-9
CDR3aa: CASSPSGLYGEKLFF
CDR3nt: TGTGCCAGCAGCCCATCAGGGCTGTACGGTGAAAAACTGTTTTTT

d_gene: .
abundance: .
j_gene: TRBJ1-1
v_gene: TRBV11-2
CDR3aa: CASSPGGGFNTEAFF
CDR3nt: TGTGCCAGCAGCCCCGGCGGGGGTTTCAACACTGAAGCTTTCTTT

d_gene: TRBD2
abundance: .
j_gene: TRBJ2-1
v_gene: TRBV30
CDR3aa: CAWMGDGSGIYNEQFF
CDR3nt: TGTGCCTGGATGGGGGACGGTAGCGGGATATACAATGAGCAGTTCTTC

d_gene: .
abundance: .
j_gene: TRBJ2-7
v_gene: TRBV5-1
CDR3aa: CASTPEASYEQYF
CDR3nt: TGCGCCAGCACCCCCGAGGCCTCCTACGAGCAGTACTTC

d_gene: .
abundance: .
j_gene: TRBJ2-7
v_gene: TRBV7-9
CDR3aa: CASSLASPYEQYF
CDR3nt: TGTGCCAGCAGCTTAGCCAGCCCCTACGAGCAGTACTTC

d_gene: TRBD1
abundance: .
j_gene: TRBJ2-7
v_gene: TRBV28
CDR3aa: CTSSLGGQEMTYEQYF
CDR3nt: TGTACCAGCAGTTTAGGGGGACAGGAGATGACCTACGAGCAGTACTTC

d_gene: .
abundance: once
j_gene: TRBJ2-7
v_gene: TRBV10-3
CDR3aa: CAIAPGGILYEQYF
CDR3nt: TGTGCCATCGCCCCGGGTGGGATTCTTTACGAGCAGTACTTC

d_gene: TRBD1
abundance: .
j_gene: TRBJ1-1
v_gene: TRBV6-1
CDR3aa: CASRTKDRESTEAFF
CDR3nt: TGTGCCAGCAGAACCAAGGACAGGGAGTCTACTGAAGCTTTCTTT

d_gene: .
abundance: once
j_gene: TRBJ2-7
v_gene: TRBV7-8
CDR3aa: CASGLTGSYEQYF
CDR3nt: TGTGCCAGCGGATTGACAGGCTCCTACGAGCAGTACTTC

d_gene: TRBD2
abundance: .
j_gene: TRBJ2-7
v_gene: TRBV11-2
CDR3aa: CASSLVSGRSYEQYF
CDR3nt: TGTGCCAGCAGCTTAGTGTCCGGGAGGTCCTACGAGCAGTACTTC

d_gene: TRBD2
abundance: .
j_gene: TRBJ2-3
v_gene: TRBV13
CDR3aa: CASSFPSGRSDTQYF
CDR3nt: TGTGCCAGCAGCTTCCCTAGCGGGAGATCAGATACGCAGTATTTT

d_gene: .
abundance: .
j_gene: TRBJ2-1
v_gene: TRBV19
CDR3aa: CASSIEGGKATSYNEQFF
CDR3nt: TGTGCCAGTAGTATAGAGGGCGGGAAGGCCACCTCCTACAATGAGCAGTTCTTC

d_gene: TRBD1
abundance: .
j_gene: TRBJ2-1
v_gene: TRBV6-5
CDR3aa: CASSYSQGEHNEQFF
CDR3nt: TGTGCCAGCAGTTACTCGCAGGGGGAACACAATGAGCAGTTCTTC

d_gene: .
abundance: .
j_gene: TRBJ1-1
v_gene: TRBV27
CDR3aa: CASMGWSNTEAFF
CDR3nt: TGTGCCAGCATGGGTTGGTCCAACACTGAAGCTTTCTTT

d_gene: TRBD1
abundance: .
j_gene: TRBJ2-1
v_gene: TRBV29-1
CDR3aa: CSVTGDEQFF
CDR3nt: TGCAGCGTAACAGGGGATGAGCAGTTCTTC

d_gene: .
abundance: .
j_gene: TRBJ2-1
v_gene: TRBV5-1
CDR3aa: CASSSPLKLKQRIGEQFF
CDR3nt: TGCGCCAGCAGCTCCCCCCTCAAACTCAAACAACGTATAGGGGAGCAGTTCTTC

d_gene: .
abundance: .
j_gene: TRBJ2-3
v_gene: TRBV5-1
CDR3aa: CASKPVSTDTQYF
CDR3nt: TGCGCCAGCAAACCTGTGAGCACAGATACGCAGTATTTT

d_gene: TRBD1
abundance: .
j_gene: TRBJ1-1
v_gene: TRBV6-5
CDR3aa: CASSEGTGLEAFF
CDR3nt: TGTGCCAGCAGTGAGGGGACAGGGCTTGAAGCTTTCTTT

d_gene: TRBD1
abundance: .
j_gene: TRBJ1-5
v_gene: TRBV2
CDR3aa: CASSEGQGNQPQHF
CDR3nt: TGTGCCAGCAGTGAGGGACAGGGCAATCAGCCCCAGCATTTT

d_gene: .
abundance: .
j_gene: TRBJ1-2
v_gene: TRBV5-6
CDR3aa: CASSLIAGDYGYTF
CDR3nt: TGTGCCAGCAGCTTGATTGCGGGAGACTATGGCTACACCTTC

d_gene: TRBD1
abundance: .
j_gene: TRBJ2-7
v_gene: TRBV4-1
CDR3aa: CASSQGPTGAYEQYF
CDR3nt: TGCGCCAGCAGCCAAGGGCCGACAGGGGCCTACGAGCAGTACTTC

d_gene: .
abundance: .
j_gene: TRBJ2-7
v_gene: TRBV19
CDR3aa: CASSLFPDYEQYF
CDR3nt: TGTGCCAGTAGTCTATTCCCCGACTACGAGCAGTACTTC

d_gene: .
abundance: .
j_gene: TRBJ1-2
v_gene: TRBV2
CDR3aa: CASGEGISGSINYGYTF
CDR3nt: TGTGCCAGTGGGGAGGGGATATCTGGCTCCATCAACTATGGCTACACCTTC

d_gene: TRBD2
abundance: .
j_gene: TRBJ2-3
v_gene: TRBV2
CDR3aa: CASSEAWTSGASTDTQYF
CDR3nt: TGTGCCAGCAGTGAAGCTTGGACTAGCGGCGCTAGCACAGATACGCAGTATTTT

d_gene: .
abundance: .
j_gene: TRBJ1-5
v_gene: TRBV7-9
CDR3aa: CASSPTDAMGQPQHF
CDR3nt: TGTGCCAGCAGCCCGACGGACGCAATGGGTCAGCCCCAGCATTTT

d_gene: .
abundance: .
j_gene: TRBJ2-1
v_gene: TRBV2
CDR3aa: CASTPKDSGIYNEQFF
CDR3nt: TGTGCCAGCACCCCTAAGGACTCCGGCATCTACAATGAGCAGTTCTTC

d_gene: .
abundance: .
j_gene: TRBJ1-4
v_gene: TRBV19
CDR3aa: CASSLRQSTNEKLFF
CDR3nt: TGTGCCAGTAGTCTCCGCCAATCCACTAATGAAAAACTGTTTTTT

d_gene: .
abundance: .
j_gene: TRBJ2-7
v_gene: TRBV27
CDR3aa: CASSEQGPTLGSYEQYF
CDR3nt: TGTGCCAGCAGTGAACAGGGGCCAACGCTCGGGAGCTACGAGCAGTACTTC

d_gene: TRBD2
abundance: .
j_gene: TRBJ2-1
v_gene: TRBV10-2
CDR3aa: CASSGAGVEQFF
CDR3nt: TGCGCCAGCAGTGGAGCGGGAGTTGAGCAGTTCTTC

d_gene: TRBD2
abundance: once
j_gene: TRBJ2-7
v_gene: TRBV2
CDR3aa: CATGLRNLAGGPYEQYF
CDR3nt: TGTGCCACCGGCCTCAGAAATCTAGCGGGAGGGCCATACGAGCAGTACTTC

d_gene: .
abundance: .
j_gene: TRBJ2-1
v_gene: TRBV11-2
CDR3aa: CASSPRSVRDYNEQFF
CDR3nt: TGTGCCAGCAGCCCACGTTCTGTGAGGGACTACAATGAGCAGTTCTTC

d_gene: .
abundance: .
j_gene: TRBJ2-1
v_gene: TRBV10-1
CDR3aa: CASSEGAPYNEQFF
CDR3nt: TGCGCCAGCAGTGAAGGAGCCCCATACAATGAGCAGTTCTTC

d_gene: TRBD2
abundance: .
j_gene: TRBJ2-2
v_gene: TRBV2
CDR3aa: CASSGPLAGAFGELFF
CDR3nt: TGTGCCAGCAGTGGCCCGCTAGCGGGAGCCTTCGGGGAGCTGTTTTTT

d_gene: .
abundance: .
j_gene: TRBJ2-7
v_gene: TRBV30
CDR3aa: CAWSVLGGVDEQYF
CDR3nt: TGTGCCTGGAGTGTACTTGGTGGAGTGGACGAGCAGTACTTC

d_gene: .
abundance: .
j_gene: TRBJ2-1
v_gene: TRBV11-3
CDR3aa: CASSFTGDSHNEQFF
CDR3nt: TGTGCCAGCAGCTTCACAGGCGACTCCCACAATGAGCAGTTCTTC

d_gene: TRBD1
abundance: .
j_gene: TRBJ1-1
v_gene: TRBV4-1
CDR3aa: CASSHGQGNTEAFF
CDR3nt: TGCGCCAGCAGCCATGGACAGGGGAACACTGAAGCTTTCTTT

d_gene: .
abundance: .
j_gene: TRBJ1-5
v_gene: TRBV6-5
CDR3aa: CASSRDGEYQPQHF
CDR3nt: TGTGCCAGCAGTAGGGACGGCGAATATCAGCCCCAGCATTTT

d_gene: TRBD2
abundance: .
j_gene: TRBJ2-2
v_gene: TRBV6-5
CDR3aa: CASSYTSGDTGELFF
CDR3nt: TGTGCCAGCAGTTATACTAGCGGAGACACCGGGGAGCTGTTTTTT